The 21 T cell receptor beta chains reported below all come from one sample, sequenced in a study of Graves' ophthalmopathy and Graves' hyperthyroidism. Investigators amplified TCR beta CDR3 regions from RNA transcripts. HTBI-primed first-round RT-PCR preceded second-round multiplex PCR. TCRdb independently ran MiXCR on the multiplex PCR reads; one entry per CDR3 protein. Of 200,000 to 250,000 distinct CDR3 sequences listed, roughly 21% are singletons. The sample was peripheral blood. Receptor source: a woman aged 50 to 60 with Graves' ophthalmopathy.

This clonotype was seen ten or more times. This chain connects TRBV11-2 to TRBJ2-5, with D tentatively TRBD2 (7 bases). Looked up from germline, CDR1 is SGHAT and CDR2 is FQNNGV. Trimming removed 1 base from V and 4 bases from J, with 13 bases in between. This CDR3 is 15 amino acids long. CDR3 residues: CASSLAGGGGETQYF. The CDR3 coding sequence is TGTGCCAGCAGCTTAGCTGGGGGGGGCGGAGAGACCCAGTACTTC.

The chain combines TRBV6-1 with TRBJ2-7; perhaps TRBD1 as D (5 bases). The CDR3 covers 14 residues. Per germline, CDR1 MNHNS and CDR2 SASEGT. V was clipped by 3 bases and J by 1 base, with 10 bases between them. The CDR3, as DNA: TGTGCCAGCAGTGAGCAGAGACAGTCCTACGAGCAGTACTTC. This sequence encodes CASSEQRQSYEQYF.

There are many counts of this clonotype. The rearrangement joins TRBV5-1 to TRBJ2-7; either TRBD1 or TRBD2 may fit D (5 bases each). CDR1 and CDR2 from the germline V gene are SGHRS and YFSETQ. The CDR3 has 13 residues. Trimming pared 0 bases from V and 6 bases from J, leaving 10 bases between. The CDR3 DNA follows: TGCGCCAGCAGCTTGGTAGTGGGGGTCGAGCAGTACTTC. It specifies CASSLVVGVEQYF.

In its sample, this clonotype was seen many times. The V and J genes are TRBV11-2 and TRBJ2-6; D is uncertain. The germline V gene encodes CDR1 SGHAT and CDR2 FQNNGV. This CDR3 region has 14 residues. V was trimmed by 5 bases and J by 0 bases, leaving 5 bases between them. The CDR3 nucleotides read TGTGCCAGCAGCGTCTACTCTGGGGCCAACGTCCTGACTTTC. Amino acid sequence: CASSVYSGANVLTF.

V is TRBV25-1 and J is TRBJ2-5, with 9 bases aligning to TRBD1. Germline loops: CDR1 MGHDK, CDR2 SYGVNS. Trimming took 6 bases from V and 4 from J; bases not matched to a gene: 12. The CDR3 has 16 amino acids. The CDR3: CASSLIQGAKVETQYF. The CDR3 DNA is TGTGCCAGCAGCCTAATACAGGGGGCAAAGGTAGAGACCCAGTACTTC. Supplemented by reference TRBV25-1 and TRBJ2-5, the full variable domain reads EADIYQTPRYLVIGTGKKITLECSQTMGHDKMYWYQQDPGMELHLIHYSYGVNSTEKGDLSSESTVSRIRTEHFPLTLESARPSHTSQYLCASSLIQGAKVETQYFGPGTRLLVL.

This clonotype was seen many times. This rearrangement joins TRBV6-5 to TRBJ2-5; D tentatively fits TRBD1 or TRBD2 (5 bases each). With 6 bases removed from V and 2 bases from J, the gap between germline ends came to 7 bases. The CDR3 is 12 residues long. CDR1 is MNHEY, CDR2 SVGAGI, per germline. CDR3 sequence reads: CASRWGQETQYF. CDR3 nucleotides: TGTGCCAGCAGGTGGGGGCAAGAGACCCAGTACTTC.

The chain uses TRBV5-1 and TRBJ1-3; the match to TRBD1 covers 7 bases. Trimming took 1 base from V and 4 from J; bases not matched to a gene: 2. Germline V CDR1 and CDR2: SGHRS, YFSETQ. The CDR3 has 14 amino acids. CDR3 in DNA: TGCGCCAGCAGCTTGATAGGGGGCGGAAACACCATATATTTT. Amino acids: CASSLIGGGNTIYF.

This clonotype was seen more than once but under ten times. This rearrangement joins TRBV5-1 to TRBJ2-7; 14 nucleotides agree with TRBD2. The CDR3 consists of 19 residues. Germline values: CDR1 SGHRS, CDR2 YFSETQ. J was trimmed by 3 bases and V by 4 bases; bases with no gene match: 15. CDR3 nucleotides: TGCGCCAGCAGCCCGGGACTAGCGGGAGTCGGGGTCGGAGGCTACGAGCAGTACTTC. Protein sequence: CASSPGLAGVGVGGYEQYF.

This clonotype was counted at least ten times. CDR3 sequence reads: CASGVRGAYEQYF. The CDR3 DNA reads TGTGCCAGCGGCGTTAGAGGGGCCTACGAGCAGTACTTC. V and J are TRBV7-2 and TRBJ2-7; tentatively, D is TRBD1 or TRBD2 (5 bases each). The CDR3 is made up of 13 amino acids. Trimming left V 8 bases short and J 2 bases short, with 13 bases between. Germline CDR1 and CDR2: SGHTA and FQGNSA.

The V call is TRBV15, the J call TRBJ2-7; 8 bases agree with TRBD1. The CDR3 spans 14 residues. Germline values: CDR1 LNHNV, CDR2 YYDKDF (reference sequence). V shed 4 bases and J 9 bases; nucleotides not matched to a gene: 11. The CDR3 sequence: CATSTGGAEQWQYF. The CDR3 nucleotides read TGTGCCACCAGCACAGGGGGCGCCGAACAATGGCAGTACTTC.

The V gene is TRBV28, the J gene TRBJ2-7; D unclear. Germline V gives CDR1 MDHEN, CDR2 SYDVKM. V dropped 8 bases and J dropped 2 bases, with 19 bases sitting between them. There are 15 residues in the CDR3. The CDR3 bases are TGTGCCAGCGGCCAAGACCGGACGTTCCCCTACGAGCAGTACTTC. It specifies CASGQDRTFPYEQYF.

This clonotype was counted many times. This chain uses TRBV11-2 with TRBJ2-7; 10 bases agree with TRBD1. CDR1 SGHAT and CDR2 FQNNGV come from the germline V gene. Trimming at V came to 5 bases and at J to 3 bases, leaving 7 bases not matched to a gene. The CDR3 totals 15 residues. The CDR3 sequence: CASSGGRDRGYEQYF. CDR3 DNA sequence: TGTGCCAGCAGCGGAGGCCGGGACAGGGGCTACGAGCAGTACTTC.

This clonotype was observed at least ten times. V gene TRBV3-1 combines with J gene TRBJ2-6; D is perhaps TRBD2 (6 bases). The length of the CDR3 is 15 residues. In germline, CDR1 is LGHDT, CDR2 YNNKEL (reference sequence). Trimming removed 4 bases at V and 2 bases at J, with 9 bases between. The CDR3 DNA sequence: TGTGCCAGCAGCCTCAGGGAGGCTGGGGCCAACGTCCTGACTTTC. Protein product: CASSLREAGANVLTF. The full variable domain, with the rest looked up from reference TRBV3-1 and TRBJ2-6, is DTAVSQTPKYLVTQMGNDKSIKCEQNLGHDTMYWYKQDSKKFLKIMFSYNNKELIINETVPNRFSPKSPDKAHLNLHINSLELGDSAVYFCASSLREAGANVLTFGAGSRLTVL.

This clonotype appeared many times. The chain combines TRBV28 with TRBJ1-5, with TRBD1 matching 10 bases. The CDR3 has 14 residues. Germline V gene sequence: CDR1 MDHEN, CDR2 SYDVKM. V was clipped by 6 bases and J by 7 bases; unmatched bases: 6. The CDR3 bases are TGTGCCAGCAGGGGGACAGGGGTCGGGCAGCCCCAGCATTTT. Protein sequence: CASRGTGVGQPQHF.

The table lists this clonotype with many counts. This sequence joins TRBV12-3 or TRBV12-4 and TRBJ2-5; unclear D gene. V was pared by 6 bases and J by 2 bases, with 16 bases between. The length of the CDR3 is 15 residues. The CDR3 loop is CASRAQSPVQETQYF. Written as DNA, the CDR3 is TGTGCCAGCAGGGCCCAGAGTCCCGTGCAAGAGACCCAGTACTTC.

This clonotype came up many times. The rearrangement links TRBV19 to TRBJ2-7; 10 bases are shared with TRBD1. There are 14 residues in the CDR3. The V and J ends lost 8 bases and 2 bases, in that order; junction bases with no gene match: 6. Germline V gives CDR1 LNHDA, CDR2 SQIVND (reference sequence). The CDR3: CASGPGQGTYEQYF. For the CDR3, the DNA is TGTGCCAGTGGACCGGGACAGGGGACCTACGAGCAGTACTTC.

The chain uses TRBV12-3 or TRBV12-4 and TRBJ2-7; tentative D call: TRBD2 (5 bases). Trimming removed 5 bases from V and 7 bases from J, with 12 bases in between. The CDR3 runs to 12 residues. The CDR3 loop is CASSHRTGEQYF. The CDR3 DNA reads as TGTGCCAGCAGTCACCGGACGGGAGAGCAGTACTTC.

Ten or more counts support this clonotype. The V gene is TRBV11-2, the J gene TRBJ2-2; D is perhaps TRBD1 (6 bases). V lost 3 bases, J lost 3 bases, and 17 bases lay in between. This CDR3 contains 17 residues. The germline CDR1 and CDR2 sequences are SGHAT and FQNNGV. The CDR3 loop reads CASSFGGGDRYTGELFF. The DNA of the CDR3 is TGTGCCAGCAGCTTTGGGGGCGGAGATCGGTACACCGGGGAGCTGTTTTTT.

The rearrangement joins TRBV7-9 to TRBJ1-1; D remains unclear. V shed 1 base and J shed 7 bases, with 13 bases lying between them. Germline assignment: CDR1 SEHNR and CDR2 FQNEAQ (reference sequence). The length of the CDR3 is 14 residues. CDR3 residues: CASSLGVGRREAFF. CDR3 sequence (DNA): TGTGCCAGCAGCTTAGGGGTAGGCCGCCGTGAAGCTTTCTTT.

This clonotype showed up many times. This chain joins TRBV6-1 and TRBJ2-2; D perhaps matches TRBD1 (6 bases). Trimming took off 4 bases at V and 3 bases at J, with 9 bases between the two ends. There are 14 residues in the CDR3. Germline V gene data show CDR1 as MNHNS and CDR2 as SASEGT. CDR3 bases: TGTGCCAGCAGTGGGACAGCTTACACCGGGGAGCTGTTTTTT. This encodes CASSGTAYTGELFF.

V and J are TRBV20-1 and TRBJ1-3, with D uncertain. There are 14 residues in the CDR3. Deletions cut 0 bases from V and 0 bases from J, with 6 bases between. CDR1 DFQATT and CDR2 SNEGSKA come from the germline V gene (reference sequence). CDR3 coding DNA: TGCAGTGCTAGAGAACTGACCTCTGGAAACACCATATATTTT. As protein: CSARELTSGNTIYF.